This TCR beta chain was identified in a study of T-cell reconstitution after alpha-beta-depleted transplantation in children. The TCRbeta library incorporated unique molecular identifiers. One entry per CDR3 protein results from TCRdb running MiXCR on the PCR reads. The profile covers under 300,000 distinct CDR3 sequences, with about 8.8% appearing a single time and 5% to 6% taken by the ten largest. This clonotype appeared many times. V was trimmed by 5 bases and J by 6 bases, leaving 13 bases between them. The CDR3 is made up of 13 amino acids. Germline V gene lookup returns CDR1 ENHRY and CDR2 SYGVKD.

Material: PBMCs from the stem cell graft donor, obtained from the stem cell graft. V and J are TRBV10-3 and TRBJ1-2; the D is unclear. The TCR was taken from a human donor who donated a stem cell graft to a child with SCID. For the CDR3, the DNA is TGTGCCATCAGTCGGGGAGAGGGTAATGGCTACACCTTC. Translated, it gives CAISRGEGNGYTF.